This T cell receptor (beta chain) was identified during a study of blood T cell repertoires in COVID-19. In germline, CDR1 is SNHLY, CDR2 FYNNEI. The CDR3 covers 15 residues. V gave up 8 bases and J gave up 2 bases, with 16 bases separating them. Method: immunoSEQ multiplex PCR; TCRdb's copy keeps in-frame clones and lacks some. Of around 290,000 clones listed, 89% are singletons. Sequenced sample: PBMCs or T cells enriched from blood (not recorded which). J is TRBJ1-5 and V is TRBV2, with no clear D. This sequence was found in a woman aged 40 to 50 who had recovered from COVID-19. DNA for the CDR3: TGTGCCAGCGGTGGACGGGGTAAGGGCAATCAGCCCCAGCATTTT. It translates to CASGGRGKGNQPQHF.